The rows below give T cell receptor beta chains drawn from one sample of a study of shared clonotypes between healthy human individuals. Generated by immunoSEQ multiplex PCR, the TCRdb table keeps only in-frame clones and is missing some. The repertoire includes about 470,000 clones, 70% to 80% of them detected once, and roughly an eighth sits in the top ten. Sequenced input: PBMCs. These receptors came from a woman aged 40 to 50 in good health. Some clones in this sample may be carry-over from other donors' samples. Both conserved end residues are trimmed from each CDR3. D genes are given only for firm matches.

V gene,D gene,CDR3 protein
TRBV29-1,TRBD1,SARQGVENIQY
TRBV2,-,ASSPWTTQETQY
TRBV11-2,-,ASSPLSGGDEQY
TRBV7-2,-,ASSTGERGLAEQETQY
TRBV15,-,ATSREHVAGELF
TRBV7-3,TRBD2,ASSTRGVSYNEQF
TRBV6-1,TRBD2,ASRVAGNYEQY
TRBV10-3,-,AISETRGDSYEQY
TRBV5-1,TRBD2,ASSARLATDTQY
TRBV7-9,-,ASSPPSTGGNTIY
TRBV7-9,-,ASSLETGTMGSSYEQY
TRBV5-5,-,ASSPGRNNEKLF
TRBV10-3,-,AIRSGTGAYEQY
TRBV29-1,-,SVVEQETQY
TRBV6-6,TRBD1,ASSYLDRGGETQY